Listed here are 29 T cell receptor beta chains from one sample, sequenced in a study of cytomegalovirus exposure and HLA in healthy donors. This PCR relied on a set of 60 Vbeta primers and 13 Jbeta primers. The assay was immunoSEQ multiplex PCR, and TCRdb's table has in-frame clones only and misses some. The sample carries 150,000 to 200,000 clones, around four fifths recorded once. The sample taken for sequencing was PBMCs. These receptor sequences come from a young man in good health and CMV-seropositive.

The chain links TRBV28 to TRBJ2-7; TRBD2 matches at 9 bases. Germline V gene data show CDR1 as MDHEN and CDR2 as SYDVKM. The CDR3 contains 16 residues. Unmatched junction bases numbered 14, after V lost 5 bases and J lost 6 bases. The CDR3 bases are TGTGCCAGCAGTCCCCAGCGGGAGGCCCCGATAATCGAGCAGTACTTC. This translates into CASSPQREAPIIEQYF.

This clone appeared a few times. The gene calls are TRBV6-6 and TRBJ1-4, with a tentative D call TRBD1 (5 bases). This CDR3 comprises 15 residues. Per germline, CDR1 MNHNY and CDR2 SVGAGI (reference sequence). V was shortened by 8 bases and J by 5 bases, with 18 bases between the two germline ends. CDR3: CASGGSDSPNEKLFF. The DNA for the CDR3 is TGTGCCAGCGGGGGGTCGGATTCGCCAAATGAAAAACTGTTTTTT.

This chain connects TRBV7-3 to TRBJ1-3, with 8 bases fitting TRBD1. Germline V gene sequence: CDR1 SGHTA, CDR2 FQGTGA. The junction had 7 bases not matched to a gene; V was cut back by 5 bases and J by 7 bases. The CDR3 has 14 residues. DNA of the CDR3: TGTGCCAGCAGCGTAGACAGGGGTTCGAACACCATATATTTT. Protein: CASSVDRGSNTIYF.

The chain combines TRBV28 with TRBJ1-1; D is uncertain. CDR1 is MDHEN and CDR2 is SYDVKM in the germline V gene. The CDR3 is 14 amino acids. V lost 5 bases, J lost 2 bases, and 12 bases lay in between. CDR3 amino acids: CASSAHHRNTEAFF. CDR3 bases: TGTGCCAGCAGTGCGCATCACAGAAACACTGAAGCTTTCTTT.

The chain links TRBV19 to TRBJ1-4; weak D call: TRBD1 (5 bases). This CDR3 is 18 amino acids long. CDR1 is LNHDA and CDR2 is SQIVND in the germline V gene (reference sequence). The germline V and J ends were trimmed by 2 bases and 0 bases, with 16 bases remaining between them. The CDR3 spells CASSIRQRILTTNEKLFF. The CDR3 coding sequence is TGTGCCAGTAGTATACGACAGCGAATTTTGACAACTAATGAAAAACTGTTTTTT. Full variable domain (missing parts from reference TRBV19 and TRBJ1-4): DGGITQSPKYLFRKEGQNVTLSCEQNLNHDAMYWYRQDPGQGLRLIYYSQIVNDFQKGDIAEGYSVSREKKESFPLTVTSAQKNPTAFYLCASSIRQRILTTNEKLFFGSGTQLSVL.

This sequence joins TRBV6-6 and TRBJ1-3; unclear D gene. The V end lost 6 bases, the J end lost 0 bases, and 9 bases lay between the germline ends. Germline CDR1 is MNHNY and CDR2 is SVGAGI (reference sequence). This CDR3 has 14 amino acids. The CDR3 here is CASSGGSSGNTIYF. The CDR3 DNA follows: TGTGCCAGCAGCGGAGGGAGCTCTGGAAACACCATATATTTT.

The table lists this clone with a few counts. The CDR3 region is CATKGALMNTEAFF. CDR3 bases: TGTGCCACAAAGGGGGCTCTCATGAACACTGAAGCTTTCTTT. The chain joins TRBV7-8 to TRBJ1-1, with 7 bases fitting TRBD1. Trimming removed 10 bases from V and 0 bases from J; junction bases left unmatched: 8. Germline CDR1 reads SGHVS; CDR2 reads FQNEAQ. The CDR3 consists of 14 residues.

The chain couples TRBV7-8 to TRBJ1-3, with D perhaps matching TRBD1 (6 bases). The germline CDR1 and CDR2 sequences are SGHVS and FQNEAQ. The CDR3 totals 14 residues. V was shortened by 2 bases and J by 1 base, with 6 bases between the two germline ends. The CDR3 is CASSLTGSGNTIYF. CDR3 nucleotide sequence: TGTGCCAGCAGCTTAACAGGGTCTGGAAACACCATATATTTT.

This rearrangement joins TRBV11-2 to TRBJ1-5; D remains unclear. V was shortened by 11 bases and J by 3 bases, with 20 bases between the two germline ends. The CDR3 covers 15 residues. Germline CDR1 SGHAT, CDR2 FQNNGV. CDR3 nucleotides: TGTGCCGGCCGCCGATGGGCGAACATCAATCAGCCCCAGCATTTT. It translates to CAGRRWANINQPQHF.

This clone appeared a single time. V gene TRBV11-2 combines with J gene TRBJ2-1, with a possible D match to TRBD1 (5 bases). This CDR3 has 15 residues. Deletions cut 1 base from V and 2 bases from J, with 9 bases between. The germline V gene encodes CDR1 SGHAT and CDR2 FQNNGV. The CDR3 loop is CASSLGTRPYNEQFF. In nucleotides, the CDR3 is TGTGCCAGCAGCTTAGGGACAAGACCCTACAATGAGCAGTTCTTC.

This chain connects TRBV30 to TRBJ2-1; no definite D call. The CDR3 consists of 11 residues. V was shortened by 2 bases and J by 10 bases, with 9 bases between the two germline ends. Germline V gives CDR1 GTSNPN, CDR2 SVGIG (reference sequence). The DNA for the CDR3 is TGTGCCTGGAGTCGGAGCAGAGAGCAGTTCTTC. The encoded protein is CAWSRSREQFF.

The chain employs TRBV4-1 and TRBJ1-3; D remains ambiguous. Germline values: CDR1 MGHRA, CDR2 YSYEKL. Trimming took 2 bases from V and 0 from J, leaving 11 bases between them. This CDR3 contains 16 residues. CDR3 sequence (DNA): TGCGCCAGCAGCCAACCCGGGGTTAACTCTGGAAACACCATATATTTT. It specifies CASSQPGVNSGNTIYF.

This clone was detected a few times. The CDR3 carries no conserved terminal phenylalanine or tryptophan, so it likely arises from a read error. The V call is TRBV5-1, the J call TRBJ1-6, with D unresolved. CDR3 length equals 13 residues. CDR1 is SGHRS, CDR2 YFSETQ, per germline. The V and J ends lost 3 bases and 10 bases respectively, with 11 bases between them. The CDR3 region is CASSSLTGSPLHL. The CDR3 DNA reads as TGCGCCAGCAGCTCCCTGACGGGATCACCCCTCCACCTT.

The rearrangement joins TRBV5-4 to TRBJ2-6; D not certain. The length of the CDR3 is 16 residues. Germline V gives CDR1 SGHNT, CDR2 YYREEE (reference sequence). Trimming removed 4 bases from V and 0 bases from J, with 11 bases in between. The CDR3 sequence is CASSTLTSSGANVLTF. In nucleotides, the CDR3 is TGTGCCAGCAGCACCCTTACCAGCTCTGGGGCCAACGTCCTGACTTTC. The full variable domain, in which reference TRBV5-4 and TRBJ2-6 provide the parts outside the CDR3, is ETGVTQSPTHLIKTRGQQVTLRCSSQSGHNTVSWYQQALGQGPQFIFQYYREEENGRGNFPPRFSGLQFPNYSSELNVNALELDDSALYLCASSTLTSSGANVLTFGAGSRLTVL.

The chain links TRBV5-1 to TRBJ1-1, with TRBD1 as a possible D gene (5 bases). V lost 0 bases to trimming and J lost 5 bases, with 14 bases between them. This CDR3 is 15 amino acids long. Germline CDR1 and CDR2: SGHRS and YFSETQ. CDR3 nucleotides: TGCGCCAGCAGCTTGGCCGGGCAGGGTTGGACTGAAGCTTTCTTT. Translated: CASSLAGQGWTEAFF.

The chain combines TRBV4-3 with TRBJ2-1; 12 bases are a match to TRBD1. The germline gives CDR1 LGHNA, CDR2 YSLEER. Germline trimming cut 0 bases from V and 6 bases from J; bases unmatched to any gene: 6. The CDR3 consists of 17 residues. The CDR3 bases are TGCGCCAGCAGCCAAGATTATGGGACAGGGGGCCTCAATGAGCAGTTCTTC. Translation gives CASSQDYGTGGLNEQFF.

The chain links TRBV30 to TRBJ2-6; D is possibly TRBD2 (6 bases). The CDR3 runs to 17 residues. Germline values: CDR1 GTSNPN, CDR2 SVGIG (reference sequence). V was pared by 4 bases and J by 1 base, with 17 bases between. In nucleotides, the CDR3 is TGTGCCTGGACCCGGGACTTACCTGGATCTGGGGCCAACGTCCTGACTTTC. Translating gives CAWTRDLPGSGANVLTF.

This clone was detected once. The chain joins TRBV7-9 to TRBJ1-2; the D is unclear. The CDR3 runs 12 residues. V was clipped by 5 bases and J by 5 bases, with 9 bases between them. Germline V gene data show CDR1 as SEHNR and CDR2 as FQNEAQ (reference sequence). The CDR3: CASSVGLYGYTF. The CDR3 nucleotides read TGTGCCAGCAGCGTCGGACTGTATGGCTACACCTTC.

This clone was counted a few times. J is TRBJ2-1 and V is TRBV4-3; a weak D match, TRBD2 (6 bases). Germline V gene lookup returns CDR1 LGHNA and CDR2 YSLEER. This CDR3 spans 13 amino acids. Trimming shortened V by 2 bases and J by 10 bases, and 12 bases separated the two germline ends. DNA for the CDR3: TGCGCCAGCAGCCAAAAGCGGGTTCACGAGCAGTTCTTC. It translates to CASSQKRVHEQFF.

This rearrangement joins TRBV30 to TRBJ1-5; D not certain. The CDR3 totals 13 residues. The V end lost 0 bases, the J end lost 7 bases, and 10 bases lay between the germline ends. CDR1 and CDR2 from the germline V gene are GTSNPN and SVGIG (reference sequence). DNA for the CDR3: TGTGCCTGGAGTGTTACCTCGAGGCAGCCCCAGCATTTT. Its protein product is CAWSVTSRQPQHF.

The chain carries TRBV25-1 and TRBJ1-1; the D gene is possibly TRBD1 (6 bases). Germline CDR1 is MGHDK and CDR2 is SYGVNS. The ends were cut back, 5 bases at V and 5 bases at J, with 15 bases in the middle. This CDR3 spans 14 amino acids. The CDR3 coding sequence is TGTGCCAGCAGTCTTCAGGGAGGGGGGACTGAAGCTTTCTTT. Its protein product is CASSLQGGGTEAFF.

This clone was recorded a few times. This CDR3 reads CASSQEGAGGDIYEQYF. The CDR3 DNA reads as TGTGCCAGCAGCCAAGAGGGGGCGGGAGGGGATATATACGAGCAGTACTTC. The rearrangement links TRBV4-2 to TRBJ2-7, with TRBD2 identical over 9 bases. Germline loops: CDR1 LGHNA, CDR2 YNFKEQ. This CDR3 has 17 residues. The V segment lost 0 bases and the J segment 4 bases; nucleotides outside the gene matches: 10.

V is TRBV7-9 and J is TRBJ2-2, with 10 positions matching TRBD1. Germline lookup yields CDR1 SEHNR and CDR2 FQNEAQ (reference sequence). J gave up 6 bases and V 2 bases, and 6 bases lay outside the gene matches. The CDR3 is 16 residues long. CDR3 loop: CASSLYGTGVSGELFF. CDR3 nucleotide sequence: TGTGCCAGCAGCTTATACGGGACAGGGGTTTCCGGGGAGCTGTTTTTT.

This chain joins TRBV12-5 and TRBJ2-1, with D perhaps TRBD2 (6 bases). Germline-derived CDR1 and CDR2 are LGHNT and FRNRAP. This CDR3 has 16 residues. Trimming stripped 4 bases from V and 4 bases from J, with 17 bases between. CDR3 sequence (DNA): TGTGCTAGTGGTTGTGGGGAGCGGGTGTTATACAATGAGCAGTTCTTC. Translation: CASGCGERVLYNEQFF.

Regarding this clone: This sample also contains other DNA sequences that code for the same CDR3. The chain is built from TRBV6-5 and TRBJ2-7, with TRBD1 matching 7 bases. Trimming at V came to 4 bases and at J to 1 base, leaving 1 base not matched to a gene. This CDR3 is built from 13 residues. The V gene's germline CDR1 is MNHEY and CDR2 SVGAGI. The CDR3 spells CASSLTGSYEQYF. The CDR3 DNA follows: TGTGCCAGCAGTTTGACAGGGTCCTACGAGCAGTACTTC.

The V call is TRBV28, the J call TRBJ1-5; D uncertain. The CDR3 is 15 residues long. Germline assignment: CDR1 MDHEN and CDR2 SYDVKM. The V end lost 3 bases, the J end lost 0 bases, and 9 bases lay between the germline ends. In DNA form, the CDR3 reads TGTGCCAGCAGTTTTGCGGATTATAGCAATCAGCCCCAGCATTTT. It codes for CASSFADYSNQPQHF.

This clone was picked up one time. The genes are TRBV28 and TRBJ2-2, with a weak D call TRBD1 (6 bases). The CDR3 runs to 14 residues. V was clipped by 3 bases and J by 8 bases, with 13 bases between them. The germline CDR1 and CDR2 sequences are MDHEN and SYDVKM. The CDR3 coding sequence is TGTGCCAGCAGTTTCAGCAGGGGTGGGGGGGAGCTGTTTTTT. It is translated as CASSFSRGGGELFF.

The rearrangement links TRBV2 to TRBJ1-1; 10 bases are a match to TRBD1. The CDR3 length is 14 residues. The germline V gene encodes CDR1 SNHLY and CDR2 FYNNEI. The ends lost 5 bases at V and 1 base at J; junction bases unmatched: 1. The CDR3 DNA sequence: TGTGCCAGCAGTCGGACAGGGGGGAACACTGAAGCTTTCTTT. It yields the protein CASSRTGGNTEAFF.

This clone was seen once. V usage is TRBV5-1 and J usage is TRBJ1-1; D unresolved. The CDR3 sequence is 12 residues long. Germline V gives CDR1 SGHRS, CDR2 YFSETQ. The V and J ends lost 0 bases and 7 bases respectively, with 7 bases between them. As DNA, the CDR3 is TGCGCCAGCAGCTTGGAGGGAGTTGAAGCTTTCTTT. Translated: CASSLEGVEAFF.